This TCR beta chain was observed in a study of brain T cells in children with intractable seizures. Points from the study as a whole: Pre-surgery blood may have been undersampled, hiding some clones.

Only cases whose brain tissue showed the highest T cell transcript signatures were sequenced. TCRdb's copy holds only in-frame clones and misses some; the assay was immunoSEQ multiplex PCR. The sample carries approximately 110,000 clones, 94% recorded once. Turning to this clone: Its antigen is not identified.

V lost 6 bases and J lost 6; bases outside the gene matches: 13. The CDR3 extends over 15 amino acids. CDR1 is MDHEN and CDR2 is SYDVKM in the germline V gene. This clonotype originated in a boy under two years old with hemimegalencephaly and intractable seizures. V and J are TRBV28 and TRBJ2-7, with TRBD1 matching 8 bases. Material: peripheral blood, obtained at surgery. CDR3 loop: CASSPGQGRMGEQYF. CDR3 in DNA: TGTGCCAGCAGCCCTGGACAGGGAAGAATGGGCGAGCAGTACTTC.